These 21 T cell receptor beta chains originate from one sample sequenced in a study of blood T cell repertoires in COVID-19. Profiling relied on immunoSEQ multiplex PCR, and the TCRdb table lists in-frame clones only, not all of them. The sample lists about 120,000 clones, around 81% seen once, with 8% to 13% in the top ten. Material for sequencing was peripheral blood. These receptors came from a human donor in a cohort sampled during active COVID-19.

This clone was counted a few times. The J gene is TRBJ1-6, the V gene TRBV5-1; tentative D call: TRBD1 (5 bases). V lost 6 bases to trimming and J lost 8 bases, with 15 bases between them. Germline CDR1 reads SGHRS; CDR2 reads YFSETQ. The CDR3 contains 14 residues. CDR3 in amino acids: CASTLGEADSPLHF. CDR3 in DNA: TGCGCCAGCACTTTGGGGGAGGCTGATTCACCCCTCCACTTT.

The chain joins TRBV27 to TRBJ1-1; 7 positions match TRBD1. Germline V CDR1 and CDR2: MNHEY, SMNVEV (reference sequence). The CDR3 runs 13 residues. V lost 6 bases, J lost 0 bases, and 1 base stayed unmatched. The CDR3 sequence is CASSRGMNTEAFF. The CDR3 bases are TGTGCCAGCAGCAGGGGGATGAACACTGAAGCTTTCTTT.

V gene TRBV29-1 combines with J gene TRBJ2-1; 11 bases are a match to TRBD2. Germline CDR1 SQVTM, CDR2 ANQGSEA. V lost 4 bases, J lost 4 bases, and 6 bases stayed unmatched. The CDR3 has 15 residues. CDR3 coding DNA: TGCAGCGTTGGAGGTTTAGCGGGAGGGTACAATGAGCAGTTCTTC. The encoded protein is CSVGGLAGGYNEQFF.

The chain couples TRBV28 to TRBJ1-2, with D possibly being TRBD1 (6 bases). This CDR3 spans 16 amino acids. V gave up 2 bases and J gave up 7 bases, with 20 bases separating them. Looked up from germline, CDR1 is MDHEN and CDR2 is SYDVKM. The DNA for the CDR3 is TGTGCCAGCAGTTTACCGGTCCCCCAGGGGTTGCGTGGCTACACCTTC. This sequence encodes CASSLPVPQGLRGYTF.

This clone appeared once. The chain's CDR3 is CAWSVGGGTDTQYF. The CDR3 DNA is TGTGCCTGGAGTGTAGGGGGAGGCACAGATACGCAGTATTTT. V is TRBV30 and J is TRBJ2-3, with TRBD1 as a possible D gene (6 bases). The CDR3 contains 14 residues. Germline values: CDR1 GTSNPN, CDR2 SVGIG (reference sequence). V lost 0 bases to trimming and J lost 1 base, with 8 bases between them. Full variable domain (outside the CDR3, taken from reference TRBV30 and TRBJ2-3): SQTIHQWPATLVQPVGSPLSLECTVEGTSNPNLYWYRQAAGRGLQLLFYSVGIGQISSEVPQNLSASRPQDRQFILSSKKLLLSDSGFYLCAWSVGGGTDTQYFGPGTRLTVL.

This clone was observed once. The chain uses TRBV6-5 and TRBJ2-2; 7 nucleotides line up with TRBD1. Per germline, CDR1 MNHEY and CDR2 SVGAGI. This CDR3 spans 15 amino acids. V was pared by 8 bases and J by 4 bases, with 10 bases of the junction left unmatched. The CDR3 coding sequence is TGTGCCAGCGGAAGACAGGGTCGGCGCACCGGGGAGCTGTTTTTT. Translation: CASGRQGRRTGELFF.

The chain joins TRBV6-6 to TRBJ2-7; the match to TRBD2 covers 7 bases. CDR1 is MNHNY and CDR2 is SVGAGI in the germline V gene (reference sequence). Germline trimming cut 8 bases from V and 5 bases from J; bases unmatched to any gene: 3. The CDR3 loop spans 11 amino acids. The CDR3 DNA reads as TGTGCCAGCCGCCGGGGGGACGAGCAGTACTTC. It specifies CASRRGDEQYF.

The gene calls are TRBV7-9 and TRBJ2-7, with D perhaps matching TRBD2 (6 bases). V was trimmed by 7 bases and J by 9 bases, leaving 31 bases between them. CDR3 length: 17 residues. Germline values: CDR1 SEHNR, CDR2 FQNEAQ (reference sequence). The DNA for the CDR3 is TGTGCCAGCACCAACGGGTGGGGCGGCAGGGACTCTACGAGGCAGTACTTC. Encoded protein: CASTNGWGGRDSTRQYF.

The chain carries TRBV30 and TRBJ1-1; 8 bases match TRBD1. The CDR3 contains 14 residues. With V trimmed by 2 bases and J by 6 bases, 8 bases remained unmatched. Germline V gene data show CDR1 as GTSNPN and CDR2 as SVGIG (reference sequence). The CDR3 region is CAWSRRQGISEAFF. The CDR3 coding sequence is TGTGCCTGGAGTAGGCGACAGGGGATCTCTGAAGCTTTCTTT.

The chain has TRBV21-1 and TRBJ2-1; the D call of TRBD2 is as the table states it, not checked on the DNA. TRBV21-1 constitutes a pseudogene. The CDR3 runs 20 residues. The CDR3 reads CASSKPAGGSTSGIYNEQFF. For the CDR3, the DNA is TGTGCCAGCAGCAAACCTGCAGGGGGGTCGACTAGCGGGATCTACAATGAGCAGTTCTTC.

The rearrangement links TRBV19 to TRBJ2-4, with 7 positions matching TRBD2. Germline V gene sequence: CDR1 LNHDA, CDR2 SQIVND (reference sequence). J lost 0 bases, V lost 7 bases, and 6 bases had no gene match. The CDR3 loop spans 15 amino acids. Here the CDR3 DNA reads TGTGCCAGTACCGATCGGGAGGTAGCCAAAAACATTCAGTACTTC. The encoded protein is CASTDREVAKNIQYF.

As regards this clone: Other DNA sequences from this sample encode an identical CDR3 as well. The chain has TRBV7-8 and TRBJ2-5; 8 bases are shared with TRBD1. The germline V gene encodes CDR1 SGHVS and CDR2 FQNEAQ. Trimming took 5 bases from V and 4 from J; bases not matched to a gene: 3. The CDR3 loop spans 13 amino acids. The CDR3 bases are TGTGCCAGCAGCCGCGACAGGGGAGAGACCCAGTACTTC. Amino acid sequence: CASSRDRGETQYF.

This chain joins TRBV2 and TRBJ1-2; no clear D gene. Per the germline V gene, CDR1 is SNHLY and CDR2 is FYNNEI. V lost 7 bases and J lost 4, with 4 bases in between. The CDR3 runs 10 residues. The CDR3 DNA follows: TGTGCCAGCACCAGCTATGGCTACACCTTC. Its protein product is CASTSYGYTF.

In its sample, this clone was seen once. This chain joins TRBV27 and TRBJ2-7; unclear D gene. Germline V gene lookup returns CDR1 MNHEY and CDR2 SMNVEV (reference sequence). The CDR3 length is 8 residues. The germline V and J ends were trimmed by 5 bases and 11 bases, with 4 bases remaining between them. CDR3 sequence (DNA): TGTGCCAGCAGTCCTAAGTACTTC. Translating it yields CASSPKYF.

The chain has TRBV15 and TRBJ2-7, with D possibly being TRBD1 (5 bases). Trimming stripped 4 bases from V and 4 bases from J, with 11 bases between. Germline CDR1 reads LNHNV; CDR2 reads YYDKDF (reference sequence). The CDR3 consists of 13 residues. The CDR3 DNA sequence: TGTGCCACCAGCACGACAGCGAGTTACGAGCAGTACTTC. It specifies CATSTTASYEQYF.

CDR3 DNA sequence: TGTGCTAGCCGGAAAGCGGGAGTATCAGAGGAGACCCAGTACTTC. Translated, it gives CASRKAGVSEETQYF. The rearrangement links TRBV7-7 to TRBJ2-5, with 8 bases that match TRBD2. CDR3 size: 15 residues. From germline, CDR1 is SSHAT and CDR2 FNYEAQ (reference sequence).

The rearrangement joins TRBV4-3 to TRBJ1-4; maybe TRBD1 (5 bases). Germline CDR1 is LGHNA and CDR2 is YSLEER. This CDR3 is 15 amino acids long. Trimming stripped 4 bases from V and 7 bases from J, with 16 bases between. The CDR3 protein is CASSRQGALGEKLFF. The CDR3 DNA follows: TGCGCCAGCAGCCGTCAGGGCGCTCTCGGTGAAAAACTGTTTTTT.

The gene calls are TRBV27 and TRBJ1-4; D possibly corresponds to TRBD1 (6 bases). Germline V CDR1 and CDR2: MNHEY, SMNVEV (reference sequence). The CDR3 consists of 15 residues. V was pared by 5 bases and J by 9 bases, with 19 bases between. As DNA, the CDR3 is TGTGCCAGCAGTCCCACGGAATTACAGGGCCAAAAACTGTTTTTT. Its translation: CASSPTELQGQKLFF. The whole variable domain, filled in from reference TRBV27 and TRBJ1-4, reads EAQVTQNPRYLITVTGKKLTVTCSQNMNHEYMSWYRQDPGLGLRQIYYSMNVEVTDKGDVPEGYKVSRKEKRNFPLILESPSPNQTSLYFCASSPTELQGQKLFFGSGTQLSVL.

The chain recombines TRBV6-1 with TRBJ1-2; TRBD1 aligns across 10 bases. V shed 0 bases and J 7 bases; nucleotides not matched to a gene: 5. The germline gives CDR1 MNHNS, CDR2 SASEGT. The CDR3 totals 15 residues. The CDR3 DNA is TGTGCCAGCAGTGAAGCGGCGACAGGGGGCTCTGGCTACACCTTC. Its protein is CASSEAATGGSGYTF.

The rearrangement links TRBV20-1 to TRBJ2-5; D is uncertain. The CDR3 is made up of 11 amino acids. Germline V gene data show CDR1 as DFQATT and CDR2 as SNEGSKA (reference sequence). The CDR3 region is CSAYPAETQYF. The CDR3 region has the DNA TGCAGCGCTTACCCTGCGGAGACCCAGTACTTC.

The gene calls are TRBV24-1 and TRBJ2-1; 12 bases agree with TRBD2. V lost 4 bases to trimming and J lost 6 bases; unmatched junction nucleotides: 6. Germline V gives CDR1 KGHDR, CDR2 SFDVKD. The CDR3 contains 16 residues. The CDR3 sequence is CATSDLGLAGRNEQFF. CDR3 in DNA: TGTGCCACCAGTGACCTGGGACTAGCGGGTCGCAATGAGCAGTTCTTC.